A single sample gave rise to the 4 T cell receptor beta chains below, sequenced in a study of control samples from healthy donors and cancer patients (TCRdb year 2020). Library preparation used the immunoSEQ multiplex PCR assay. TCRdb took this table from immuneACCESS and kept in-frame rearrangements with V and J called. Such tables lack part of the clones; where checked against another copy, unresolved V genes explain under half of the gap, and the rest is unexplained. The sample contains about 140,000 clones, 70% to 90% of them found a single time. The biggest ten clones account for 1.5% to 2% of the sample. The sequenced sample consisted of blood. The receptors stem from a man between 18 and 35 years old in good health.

The CDR3 is CASSLLAGGGDTQYF. The CDR3, as DNA: TGTGCCAGCAGCCTACTAGCGGGGGGTGGAGATACGCAGTATTTT. V gene TRBV7-9 combines with J gene TRBJ2-3; 12 bases align to TRBD2. With V trimmed by 5 bases and J by 5 bases, 5 bases remained unmatched. This CDR3 is 15 amino acids long. Looked up from germline, CDR1 is SEHNR and CDR2 is FQNEAQ (reference sequence).

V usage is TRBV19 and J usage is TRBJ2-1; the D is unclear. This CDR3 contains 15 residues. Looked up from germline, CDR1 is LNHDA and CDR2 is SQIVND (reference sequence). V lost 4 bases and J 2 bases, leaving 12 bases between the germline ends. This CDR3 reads CASSTEGNTYNEQFF. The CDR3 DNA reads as TGTGCCAGTAGTACCGAAGGGAACACCTACAATGAGCAGTTCTTC.

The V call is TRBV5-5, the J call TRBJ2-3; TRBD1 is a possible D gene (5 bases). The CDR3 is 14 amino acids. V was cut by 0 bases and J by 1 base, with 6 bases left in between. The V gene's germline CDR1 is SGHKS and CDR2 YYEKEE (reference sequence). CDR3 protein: CASSLGRGTDTQYF. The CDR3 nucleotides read TGTGCCAGCAGCTTGGGCAGGGGCACAGATACGCAGTATTTT.

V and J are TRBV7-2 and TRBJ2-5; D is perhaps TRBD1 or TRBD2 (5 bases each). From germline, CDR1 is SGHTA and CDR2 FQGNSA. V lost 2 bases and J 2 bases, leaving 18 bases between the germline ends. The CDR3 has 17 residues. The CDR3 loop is CASSLQATGTGQETQYF. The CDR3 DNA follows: TGTGCCAGCAGCTTACAGGCAACGGGAACAGGACAAGAGACCCAGTACTTC.